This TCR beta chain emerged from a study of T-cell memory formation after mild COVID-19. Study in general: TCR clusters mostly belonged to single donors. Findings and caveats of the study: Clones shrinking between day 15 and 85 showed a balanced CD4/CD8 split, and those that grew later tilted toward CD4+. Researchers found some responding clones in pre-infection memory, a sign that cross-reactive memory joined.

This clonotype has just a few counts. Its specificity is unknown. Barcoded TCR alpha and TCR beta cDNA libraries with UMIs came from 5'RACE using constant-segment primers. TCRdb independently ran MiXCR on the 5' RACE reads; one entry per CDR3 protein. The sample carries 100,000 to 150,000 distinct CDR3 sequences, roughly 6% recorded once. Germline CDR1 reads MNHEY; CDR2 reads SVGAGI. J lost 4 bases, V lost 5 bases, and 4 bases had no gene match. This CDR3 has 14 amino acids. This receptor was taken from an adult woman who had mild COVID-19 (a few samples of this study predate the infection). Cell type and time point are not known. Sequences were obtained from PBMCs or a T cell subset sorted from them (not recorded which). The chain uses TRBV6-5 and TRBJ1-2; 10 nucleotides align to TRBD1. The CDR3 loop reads CASSPDRGTYGYTF. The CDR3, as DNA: TGTGCCAGCAGTCCGGACAGGGGGACCTATGGCTACACCTTC.